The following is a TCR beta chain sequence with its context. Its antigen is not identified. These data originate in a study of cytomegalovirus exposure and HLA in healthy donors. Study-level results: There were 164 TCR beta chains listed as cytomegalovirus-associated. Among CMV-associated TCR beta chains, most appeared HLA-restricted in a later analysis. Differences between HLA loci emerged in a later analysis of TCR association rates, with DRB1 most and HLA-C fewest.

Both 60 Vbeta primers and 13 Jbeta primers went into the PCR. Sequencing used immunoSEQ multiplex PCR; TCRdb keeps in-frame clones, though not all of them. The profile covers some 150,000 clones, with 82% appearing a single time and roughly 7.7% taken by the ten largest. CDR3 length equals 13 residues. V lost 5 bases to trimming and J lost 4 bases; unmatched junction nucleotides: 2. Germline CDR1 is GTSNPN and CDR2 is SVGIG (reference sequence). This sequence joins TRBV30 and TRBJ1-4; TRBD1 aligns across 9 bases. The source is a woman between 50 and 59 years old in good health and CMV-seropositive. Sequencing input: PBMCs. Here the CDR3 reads CAWDRGVNEKLFF. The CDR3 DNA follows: TGTGCCTGGGACAGGGGGGTTAATGAAAAACTGTTTTTT.